The TCR beta chain described here comes from a study of cytomegalovirus exposure and HLA in healthy donors. About the research overall: An analysis done earlier identified about 120 million unique TCR beta sequences from about 179 million T cells. General observations from the study: In an earlier analysis, most TCR beta V segments were productive about 87% or about 30% of the time. The classifier reportedly diagnosed cytomegalovirus status with high specificity and sensitivity. Later analysis reportedly placed an Asian-associated ancestry cluster below the roughly 680-donor mean in N-insertions.

The CDR3 is 17 residues long. V trimming: 2 bases; J trimming: 0 bases; junction bases outside the gene matches: 7. Germline CDR1 is KGHSH and CDR2 is LQKENI. The PCR ran on 60 Vbeta and 13 Jbeta primers. Method: immunoSEQ multiplex PCR; TCRdb's copy keeps in-frame clones and lacks some. The sample yields 200,000 or so clones, roughly 80% seen once. Concerning this clone: The antigen is unknown.

The chain has TRBV18 and TRBJ1-5; 7 bases agree with TRBD1. The sample was PBMCs. The clonotype was recovered from a boy aged 10-17 years in good health and CMV-seronegative. Written as DNA, the CDR3 is TGTGCCAGCTCACCAAGCTTTGGGACAGCTAGCAATCAGCCCCAGCATTTT. Translating gives CASSPSFGTASNQPQHF.